This T cell receptor beta chain was sequenced during a study of a mutant IDH1 vaccine in newly diagnosed glioma (dated by TCRdb to the early 2020s). Regarding the complete study: Across visits V03 through V10, patients got a total of eight vaccinations, given in weeks 1, 3, 5, 7, 11, 15, 19 and 23. For exploratory analyses, longitudinal TCRB deep sequencing was carried out in 25 to 30 treated patients wherever samples were available. Prior to enrollment, patients had been given standard therapy consisting of radiotherapy alone, temozolomide alone, or radiochemotherapy with temozolomide, with the combination given to most patients. Vaccination started 4-6 weeks after radiotherapy alone, or was given together with temozolomide cycles in the groups whose treatment included chemotherapy. Of the approximately 35 treated patients, about 60% were male and around 40% were female, and the mean age was around 40 years. Peripheral blood samples were drawn at six visits, namely V03 (baseline), V05, V07, V10, V12 and V13. Points the paper makes about the study in general: Pseudoprogression seemed to be unrelated to changes in the top peripheral T cell clonotypes found by TCRB sequencing. According to the authors, sample limitations meant that analyses of patient blood samples could not be reproduced. Selection of PBMC samples for TCRB deep sequencing was based on availability. Vaccine-induced immune responses across multiple MHC alleles were detected in over 80% of patients.

Library preparation employed the immunoSEQ multiplex PCR assay. Rearranged TCR beta chain sequences were amplified using the hsTCRB Kit according to the manufacturer's protocol. An Illumina MiSeq was used to sequence the TCRB libraries. The paper's data handling went like this. The proprietary platform of the kit vendor was used for demultiplexing, trimming and gene mapping. Not all clones reach the TCRdb copy of this immuneACCESS table, which keeps in-frame sequences only. Checked studies attribute under half of the gap to unresolved V genes and leave the rest unexplained. V and J calls and clone size are given by that table; D and trimming were obtained from the DNA. The sample includes tens of thousands of clones, with around 82% observed a single time. About 9.4% of the sample lies in the top ten. The CDR3 numbers 15 residues from cysteine through phenylalanine. CDR3 DNA only is kept here, 45 bases in frame from base 1. The CDR1 and CDR2 encoded by the germline V gene (reference sequence) are MNHNY and SVGAGI. Germline trimming amounts to 6 bases on V and 4 bases on J, with 9 as the count of junction bases outside the gene matches.

The sample holds one count of this clone. The specificity of this receptor is unknown. Qualities for individual bases were not recorded, and no much larger clone is one base off. Explained via the paper, the time point label denotes: week 11, during vaccination. Each vaccine dose, consisting of 300 ug of a 20-mer mutant IDH1 peptide in Montanide, was administered subcutaneously with topical imiquimod. All donors had newly diagnosed IDH1-mutant astrocytomas of WHO grade 3 or 4 that showed loss of nuclear ATRX. The samples were drawn from NOA16, a multicentre, single-arm, open-label phase I trial in Germany that tested a mutant IDH1 peptide vaccine in humans for the first time. Genomic DNA for TCRB sequencing was extracted from EDTA blood using the DNeasy Blood and Tissue Kit.

The sequence was collected from a woman aged 18-29 years with glioma. Sequences were derived from PBMCs, sampled from a glioma patient whose treatment included an IDH1 peptide vaccine. The chain was built from TRBV6-6 and TRBJ2-7, and TRBD2 aligns with 10 junction nucleotides. The DNA is as follows: TGTGCCAGCAGCTCTCCGGGACTAGCGATTTACGAGCAGTACTTC. This is translated as CASSSPGLAIYEQYF.